The source of this T cell receptor (beta chain) is a study of human T cells and chemical hapten exposure. In the study overall: Patches that contained 0.01% DPC were applied to the upper back and read at 6 days. Findings and limits, study-wide: It was expanded TCRs that formed significantly more large CDR3 similarity clusters than controls did.

To note about this clonotype: Its matching antigen is unknown.

Documented treatment: therapeutic diphenylcyclopropenone sensitization with weekly scalp DPC. The library labeled individual cDNA molecules by adding unique molecular identifiers to them. TCRdb re-derived calls from the reads in MiXCR, one entry per CDR3 protein. This repertoire shows about 600 distinct CDR3 sequences, roughly 98% found once; its top ten account for about 4.2%. Source: whole blood, taken before DPC sensitization or 2, 6, or about 24 weeks after (not recorded which). This TCR derives from an adult with alopecia areata. Some clones in this sample may be carry-over from other donors' samples. This table probably holds off-target reads from a library built for another chain.

The CDR3 nucleotides read TGTGCCAGCAGCCTAAAGGGACAGAACACTGAAGCTTTCTTT. Its protein product is CASSLKGQNTEAFF. This sequence joins TRBV12-3 or TRBV12-4 and TRBJ1-1; TRBD1 might be the D (6 bases). There are 14 residues in the CDR3. Trimming removed 6 bases at V and 1 base at J, with 12 bases between.